These 20 T cell receptor beta chains came from one sample sequenced in a study of glioma-infiltrating T cells. The iRepertoire nested amplicon-rescue multiplex PCR amplified TCR alpha and beta CDR3s from RNA. TCRdb re-derived calls from the multiplex PCR reads in MiXCR, one entry per CDR3 protein. Of around 150,000 distinct CDR3 sequences listed, roughly two fifths are singletons. Sequenced material: glioma tissue, nonneoplastic brain tissue, or PBMCs (not recorded which). Receptors were obtained from a human donor with low-grade glioma or glioblastoma, undergoing nonglioma brain surgery, or in good health (not recorded which).

This clonotype was seen a handful of times. This may arise from a read error, as a much more abundant clone is one base away. The chain uses TRBV6-2 or TRBV6-3 and TRBJ1-6; D is uncertain. The CDR3 spans 12 residues. From germline, CDR1 is MNHEY and CDR2 SVGEGT. Trimming cost V 2 bases and J 9 bases, with 5 bases left between them. CDR3 amino acids: CASSYTTSPLHF. The CDR3 DNA follows: TGTGCCAGCAGTTACACGACTTCACCCCTCCACTTT.

Remarks on this clonotype: One base away lies a much larger clone, so this may be a sequencing read error. This chain connects TRBV28 to TRBJ2-5; D unresolved. V was clipped by 0 bases and J by 1 base, with 0 bases between them. The CDR3 length is 12 residues. Germline V gene lookup returns CDR1 MDHEN and CDR2 SYDVKM. The CDR3 bases are TGTGCCAGCAGTTTATGCCAAGAGACCCAGTACTTC. Encoded protein: CASSLCQETQYF.

The V gene is TRBV5-1, the J gene TRBJ1-5; D remains unclear. Germline V gene lookup returns CDR1 SGHRS and CDR2 YFSETQ. V gave up 2 bases and J gave up 0 bases, with 12 bases separating them. The CDR3 runs 16 residues. The CDR3 loop is CASSLDPLNSNQPQHF. Here the CDR3 DNA reads TGCGCCAGCAGCTTAGATCCATTGAATAGCAATCAGCCCCAGCATTTT.

The rearrangement links TRBV6-1 to TRBJ2-2; D may be TRBD1 (5 bases). The CDR3 has 14 amino acids. V lost 8 bases and J 6 bases, leaving 16 bases between the germline ends. Per germline, CDR1 MNHNS and CDR2 SASEGT. This chain's CDR3 is CASGFRAKAGELFF. DNA for the CDR3: TGTGCCAGCGGATTCAGGGCGAAGGCCGGGGAGCTGTTTTTT.

This clonotype was counted a few times. CDR3 bases: TGTGCCAGCAGTTTACGGGGACTACTCTACGAGCAGTACTTC. It encodes CASSLRGLLYEQYF. The genes are TRBV27 and TRBJ2-7; 7 positions match TRBD2. Germline CDR1 and CDR2: MNHEY and SMNVEV (reference sequence). The CDR3 runs 14 residues. V lost 2 bases, J lost 3 bases, and 4 bases stayed unmatched.

The sample holds a few counts of this clonotype. The V and J genes are TRBV27 and TRBJ2-1; 7 nucleotides align to TRBD1. CDR1 is MNHEY, CDR2 SMNVEV, per germline (reference sequence). The CDR3 is made up of 16 amino acids. Unmatched junction bases numbered 10, after V lost 5 bases and J lost 3 bases. The CDR3 DNA sequence: TGTGCCAGCAGTGCCCCCGGGACAGAGTTCTACAATGAGCAGTTCTTC. It codes for CASSAPGTEFYNEQFF.

This clonotype was detected a few times. This chain connects TRBV4-1 to TRBJ2-1; TRBD2 agrees at 7 bases. The V and J ends lost 0 bases and 3 bases, in that order; junction bases with no gene match: 5. Germline values: CDR1 MGHRA, CDR2 YSYEKL. The CDR3 consists of 16 residues. In DNA form, the CDR3 reads TGCGCCAGCAGCCAAGAAAATCTAGCGGTCTACAATGAGCAGTTCTTC. Amino acid sequence: CASSQENLAVYNEQFF.

The rearrangement uses TRBV4-2 and TRBJ2-1; 9 bases align to TRBD2. Germline CDR1 is LGHNA and CDR2 is YNFKEQ. The CDR3 covers 16 residues. Trimming at V came to 2 bases and at J to 7 bases, leaving 9 bases not matched to a gene. The CDR3 DNA reads TGTGCCAGCAGCCAACTGCCTAGCGGGAACGGGAATGAGCAGTTCTTC. It yields the protein CASSQLPSGNGNEQFF.

CDR3 in amino acids: CASRPTGMGGYTF. DNA of the CDR3: TGTGCCAGCCGACCGACAGGGATGGGTGGCTACACCTTC. The chain recombines TRBV7-2 with TRBJ1-2, with 7 bases lining up with TRBD1. Losses at the gene ends were 8 bases for V and 7 bases for J; bases not matched to a gene: 10. This CDR3 is 13 amino acids long. Germline-derived CDR1 and CDR2 are SGHTA and FQGNSA.

CDR3 in DNA: TGCGCCAGCAGCCAAGTCTTGCAGGCTTCCTACGAGCAGTACTTC. The encoded protein is CASSQVLQASYEQYF. The chain employs TRBV4-1 and TRBJ2-7; the D is unclear. In germline, CDR1 is MGHRA, CDR2 YSYEKL. With 1 base removed from V and 1 base from J, the gap between germline ends came to 11 bases. The CDR3 length is 15 residues.

The chain couples TRBV6-1 to TRBJ1-2, with D hard to call. From germline, CDR1 is MNHNS and CDR2 SASEGT. With 10 bases removed from V and 2 bases from J, the gap between germline ends came to 8 bases. CDR3 length: 11 amino acids. CDR3 protein: CATKTNYGYTF. CDR3 nucleotides: TGTGCCACCAAGACAAACTATGGCTACACCTTC.

This clonotype was recorded a few times. The chain uses TRBV24-1 and TRBJ2-1, with 13 positions matching TRBD2. V gave up 4 bases and J gave up 10 bases; unmatched junction bases: 6. The CDR3 runs to 15 residues. Germline V gene data show CDR1 as KGHDR and CDR2 as SFDVKD. The CDR3, as DNA: TGTGCCACCAGTGAAGCCGGGACTAGCGGGGTAGAGCAGTTCTTC. Translation: CATSEAGTSGVEQFF.

The chain has TRBV25-1 and TRBJ1-3, with D tentatively TRBD1 (6 bases). Per germline, CDR1 MGHDK and CDR2 SYGVNS. Trimming cost V 6 bases and J 4 bases, with 10 bases left between them. CDR3 length: 13 residues. For the CDR3, the DNA is TGTGCCAGCAGCCGGGGGCTGGGAAACACCATATATTTT. Its protein product is CASSRGLGNTIYF.

The genes are TRBV4-2 and TRBJ2-7; possibly TRBD1 for D (6 bases). The CDR3 consists of 19 residues. Trimming took off 5 bases at V and 1 base at J, with 27 bases between the two ends. Germline-derived CDR1 and CDR2 are LGHNA and YNFKEQ. The chain's CDR3 is CASSLVSLNWDIRSYEQYF. The CDR3 coding sequence is TGTGCCAGCAGCTTAGTTTCCCTAAACTGGGACATAAGATCCTACGAGCAGTACTTC.

This clonotype was observed a few times. The chain is built from TRBV6-2 or TRBV6-3 and TRBJ2-7; TRBD1 agrees at 7 bases. Germline CDR1 and CDR2: MNHEY and SVGEGT. The V and J ends lost 7 bases and 6 bases, in that order; junction bases with no gene match: 12. The CDR3 is 14 residues long. The CDR3 spells CASNPTGFPFEQYF. For the CDR3, the DNA is TGTGCCAGCAACCCGACAGGGTTCCCTTTCGAGCAGTACTTC.

In this sample, this clonotype turned up a few times. The chain is built from TRBV27 and TRBJ2-7; either TRBD1 or TRBD2 may supply D (6 bases each). CDR3 size: 15 residues. V was trimmed by 6 bases and J by 6 bases, leaving 21 bases between them. CDR1 MNHEY and CDR2 SMNVEV come from the germline V gene (reference sequence). The CDR3 loop reads CASSLGLFQGSEQYF. The CDR3 DNA reads TGTGCCAGCAGCCTTGGACTATTCCAGGGGAGCGAGCAGTACTTC.

The rearrangement uses TRBV11-1 and TRBJ2-1; D might be TRBD2 (5 bases). Germline CDR1 reads SGHAT; CDR2 reads FQDESV (reference sequence). V lost 1 base and J lost 8, with 15 bases in between. The length of the CDR3 is 15 residues. The CDR3 nucleotides read TGTGCCAGCAGCTTAGTTACGATTGGGGAGTATGAGCAGTTCTTC. This codes for CASSLVTIGEYEQFF.

This clonotype was seen more than once but under ten times. This chain links TRBV27 with TRBJ2-7, with 7 bases identical to TRBD1. Per the germline V gene, CDR1 is MNHEY and CDR2 is SMNVEV (reference sequence). V lost 3 bases, J lost 5 bases, and 10 bases stayed unmatched. The CDR3 runs to 15 residues. The CDR3 reads CASSFSTGMSDEQYF. CDR3 bases: TGTGCCAGCAGTTTCTCGACAGGGATGTCGGACGAGCAGTACTTC.

The CDR3 here is CASSRGGDMNTEAFF. CDR3 coding DNA: TGTGCCAGCAGCCGGGGGGGGGACATGAACACTGAAGCTTTCTTT. The rearrangement joins TRBV14 to TRBJ1-1; TRBD1 might be the D (6 bases). V lost 4 bases to trimming and J lost 0 bases, with 12 bases between them. Germline V CDR1 and CDR2: SGHDN, FVKESK. The CDR3 totals 15 residues.

The chain is built from TRBV28 and TRBJ1-5; D gene unclear. Between the trimmed V and J ends, which lost 7 bases and 4 bases, there was a span of 8 bases. Per the germline V gene, CDR1 is MDHEN and CDR2 is SYDVKM. The CDR3 sequence is 12 residues long. Here the CDR3 DNA reads TGTGCCAGCAACGAGGGAAATCAGCCCCAGCATTTT. Residues: CASNEGNQPQHF.